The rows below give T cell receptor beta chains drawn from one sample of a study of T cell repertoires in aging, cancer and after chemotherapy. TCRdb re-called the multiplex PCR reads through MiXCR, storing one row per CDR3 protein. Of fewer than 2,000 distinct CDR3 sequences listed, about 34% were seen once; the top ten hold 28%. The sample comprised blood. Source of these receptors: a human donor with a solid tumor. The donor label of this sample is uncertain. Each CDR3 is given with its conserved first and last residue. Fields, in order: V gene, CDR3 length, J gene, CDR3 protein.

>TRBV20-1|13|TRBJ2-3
CSGGAGSTDTQYF
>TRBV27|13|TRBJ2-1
CASSSGSVNEQFF
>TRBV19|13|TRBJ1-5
CASRDTPNQPQHF
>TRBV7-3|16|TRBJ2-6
CASSLGRSSGANVLTF
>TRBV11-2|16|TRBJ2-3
CASSLSGQPGLDTQYF
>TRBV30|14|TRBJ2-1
CAWSVTLGDNEQFF
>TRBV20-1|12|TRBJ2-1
CSASRDGDEQFF
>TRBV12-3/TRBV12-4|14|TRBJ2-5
CASNIAGGPGTQYF
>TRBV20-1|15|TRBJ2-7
CSAMARREGTYEQYF
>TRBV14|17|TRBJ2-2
CASSQGTGGRTTGELFF
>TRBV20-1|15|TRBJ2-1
CSANSGAKSYNEQFF
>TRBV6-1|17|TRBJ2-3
CASSSASSGGGTDTQYF
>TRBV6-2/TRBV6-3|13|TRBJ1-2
CASSPRGAYGYTF